This T cell receptor (beta chain) is from a study of human T cells and chemical hapten exposure. Time point specified: pre-sensitization, week 0. The treatment was: therapeutic diphenylcyclopropenone sensitization with weekly scalp DPC. This clonotype turned up a few times. TCRdb itself ran the RACE reads through MiXCR, one entry per CDR3 protein. The sample holds approximately 320,000 distinct CDR3 sequences, roughly 6% seen once. Germline CDR1 is SGHVS and CDR2 is FQNEAQ. Trimming took 5 bases from V and 5 from J; bases not matched to a gene: 10. The CDR3 contains 15 residues. This specimen was whole blood, taken in connection with sensitization to the hapten diphenylcyclopropenone (DPC). The source of this sequence is a woman aged 18 to 35 with alopecia areata. Some clones in this sample may be carry-over from other donors' samples. This chain connects TRBV7-8 to TRBJ2-3, with 7 bases that match TRBD2. The CDR3 nucleotides are TGTGCCAGCAGCACCAGCGGGGCCGCCCAAGATACGCAGTATTTT. This codes for CASSTSGAAQDTQYF.